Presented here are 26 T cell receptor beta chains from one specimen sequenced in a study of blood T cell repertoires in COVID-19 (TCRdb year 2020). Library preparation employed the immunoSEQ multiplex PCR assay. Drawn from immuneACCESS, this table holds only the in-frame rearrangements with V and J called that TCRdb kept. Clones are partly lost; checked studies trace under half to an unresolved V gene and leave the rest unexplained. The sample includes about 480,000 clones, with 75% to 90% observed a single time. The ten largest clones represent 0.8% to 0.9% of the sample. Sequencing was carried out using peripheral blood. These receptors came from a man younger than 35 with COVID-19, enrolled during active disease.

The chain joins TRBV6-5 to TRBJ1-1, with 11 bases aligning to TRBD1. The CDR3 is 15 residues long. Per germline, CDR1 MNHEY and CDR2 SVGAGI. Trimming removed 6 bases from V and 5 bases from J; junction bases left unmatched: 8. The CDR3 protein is CASRDGGQGGTEAFF. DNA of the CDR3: TGTGCCAGCAGGGACGGGGGACAGGGGGGGACTGAAGCTTTCTTT.

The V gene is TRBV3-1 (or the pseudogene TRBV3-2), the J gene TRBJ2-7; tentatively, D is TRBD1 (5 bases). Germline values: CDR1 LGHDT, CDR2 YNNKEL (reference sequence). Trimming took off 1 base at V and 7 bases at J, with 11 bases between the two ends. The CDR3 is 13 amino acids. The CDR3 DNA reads TGTGCCAGCAGCCAAGGGACCCCAGGGGAGCAGTACTTC. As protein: CASSQGTPGEQYF.

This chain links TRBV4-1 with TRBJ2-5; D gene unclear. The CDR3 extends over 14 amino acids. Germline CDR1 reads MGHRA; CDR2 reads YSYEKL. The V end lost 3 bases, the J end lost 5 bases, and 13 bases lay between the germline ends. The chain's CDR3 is CASSQSPAAETQYF. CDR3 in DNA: TGCGCCAGCAGCCAGAGCCCCGCGGCGGAGACCCAGTACTTC.

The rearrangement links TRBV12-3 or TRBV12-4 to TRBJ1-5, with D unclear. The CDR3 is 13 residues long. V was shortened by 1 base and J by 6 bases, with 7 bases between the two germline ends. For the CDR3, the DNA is TGTGCCAGCAGTTTAGATCTGCGTCAGCCCCAGCATTTT. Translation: CASSLDLRQPQHF.

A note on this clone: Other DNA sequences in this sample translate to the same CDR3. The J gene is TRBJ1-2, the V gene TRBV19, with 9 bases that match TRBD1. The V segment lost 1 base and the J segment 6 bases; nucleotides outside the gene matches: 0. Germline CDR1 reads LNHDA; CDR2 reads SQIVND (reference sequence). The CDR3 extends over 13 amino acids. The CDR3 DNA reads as TGTGCCAGTAGTATAGGGACAGGGGATGGCTACACCTTC. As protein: CASSIGTGDGYTF.

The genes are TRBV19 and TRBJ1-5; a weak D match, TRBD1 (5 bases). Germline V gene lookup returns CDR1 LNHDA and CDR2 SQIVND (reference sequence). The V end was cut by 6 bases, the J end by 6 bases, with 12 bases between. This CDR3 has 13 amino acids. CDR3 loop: CASRAGGIQPQHF. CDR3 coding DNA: TGTGCCAGTAGAGCGGGGGGAATTCAGCCCCAGCATTTT.

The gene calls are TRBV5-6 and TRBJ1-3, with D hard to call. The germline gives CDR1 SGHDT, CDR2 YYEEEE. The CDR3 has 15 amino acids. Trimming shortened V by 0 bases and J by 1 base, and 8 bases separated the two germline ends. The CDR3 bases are TGTGCCAGCAGCTTGGCCTTAGTGTCTGGAAACACCATATATTTT. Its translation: CASSLALVSGNTIYF.

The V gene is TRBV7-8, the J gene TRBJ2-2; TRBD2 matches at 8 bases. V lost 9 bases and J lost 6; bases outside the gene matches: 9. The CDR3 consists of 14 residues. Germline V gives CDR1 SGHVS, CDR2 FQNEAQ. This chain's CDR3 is CASLRGGDAGELFF. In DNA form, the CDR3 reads TGTGCCAGTCTACGGGGGGGCGACGCCGGGGAGCTGTTTTTT.

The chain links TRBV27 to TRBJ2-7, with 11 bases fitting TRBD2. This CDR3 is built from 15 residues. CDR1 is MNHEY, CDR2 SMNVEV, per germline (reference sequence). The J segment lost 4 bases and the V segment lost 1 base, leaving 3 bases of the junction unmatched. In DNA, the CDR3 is TGTGCCAGCAGTTTATTAGCGGGAGGGCCATACGAGCAGTACTTC. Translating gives CASSLLAGGPYEQYF.

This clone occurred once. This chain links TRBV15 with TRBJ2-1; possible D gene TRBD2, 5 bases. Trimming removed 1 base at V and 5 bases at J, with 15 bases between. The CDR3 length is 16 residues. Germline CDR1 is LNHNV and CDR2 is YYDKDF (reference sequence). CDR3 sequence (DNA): TGTGCCACCAGCAGAGGGAGCGGAGGAAACCACAATGAGCAGTTCTTC. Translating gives CATSRGSGGNHNEQFF.

In nucleotides, the CDR3 is TGTGCCAGCACCGTGACTCGCGGGGGCAATGAGCAGTTCTTC. Its translation: CASTVTRGGNEQFF. The chain recombines TRBV2 with TRBJ2-1, with TRBD2 matching over 7 bases. The germline CDR1 and CDR2 sequences are SNHLY and FYNNEI. This CDR3 region has 14 residues. The V and J ends lost 7 bases and 6 bases, in that order; junction bases with no gene match: 9.

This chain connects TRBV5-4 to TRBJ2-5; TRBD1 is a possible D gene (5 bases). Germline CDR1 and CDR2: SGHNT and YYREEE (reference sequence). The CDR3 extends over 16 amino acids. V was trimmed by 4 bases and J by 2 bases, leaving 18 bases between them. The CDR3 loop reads CASSRMQVAGQETQYF. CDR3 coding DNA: TGTGCCAGCAGCAGGATGCAGGTGGCAGGGCAAGAGACCCAGTACTTC.

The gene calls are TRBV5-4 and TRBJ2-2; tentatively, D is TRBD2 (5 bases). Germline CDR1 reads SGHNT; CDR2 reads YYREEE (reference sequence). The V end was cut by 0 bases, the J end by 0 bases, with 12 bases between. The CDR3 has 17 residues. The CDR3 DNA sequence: TGTGCCAGCAGCTTGGGAGGGCGGTCCGCGAACACCGGGGAGCTGTTTTTT. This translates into CASSLGGRSANTGELFF.

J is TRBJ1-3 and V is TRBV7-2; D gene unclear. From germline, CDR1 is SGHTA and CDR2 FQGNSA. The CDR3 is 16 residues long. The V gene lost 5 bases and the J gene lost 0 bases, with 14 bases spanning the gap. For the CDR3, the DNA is TGTGCCAGCAGCCCAGGTTCTCGAGCCTCTGGAAACACCATATATTTT. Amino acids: CASSPGSRASGNTIYF.

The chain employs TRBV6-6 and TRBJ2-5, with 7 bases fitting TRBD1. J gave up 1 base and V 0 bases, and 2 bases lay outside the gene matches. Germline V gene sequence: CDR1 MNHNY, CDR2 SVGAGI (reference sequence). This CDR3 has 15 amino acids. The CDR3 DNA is TGTGCCAGCAGTTACTCAGGGGGCAGCCAAGAGACCCAGTACTTC. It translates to CASSYSGGSQETQYF.

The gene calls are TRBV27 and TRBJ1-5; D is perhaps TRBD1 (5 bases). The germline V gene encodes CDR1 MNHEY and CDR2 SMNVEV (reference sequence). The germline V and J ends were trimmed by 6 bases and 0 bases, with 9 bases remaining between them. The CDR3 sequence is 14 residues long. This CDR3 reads CASRPGLSNQPQHF. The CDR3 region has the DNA TGTGCCAGCAGACCGGGACTTAGCAATCAGCCCCAGCATTTT.

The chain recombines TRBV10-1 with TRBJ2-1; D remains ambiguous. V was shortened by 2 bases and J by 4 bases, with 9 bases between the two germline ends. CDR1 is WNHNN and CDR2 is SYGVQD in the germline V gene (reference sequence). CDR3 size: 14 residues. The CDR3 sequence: CASSERRIYNEQFF. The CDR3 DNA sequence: TGCGCCAGCAGTGAGCGGCGGATTTACAATGAGCAGTTCTTC.

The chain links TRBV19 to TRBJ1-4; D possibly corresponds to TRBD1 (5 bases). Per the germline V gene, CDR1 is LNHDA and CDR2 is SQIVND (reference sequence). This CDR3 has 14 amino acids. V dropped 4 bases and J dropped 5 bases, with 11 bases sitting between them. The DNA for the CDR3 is TGTGCCAGTAGTAGTCCAGGGCACAATGAAAAACTGTTTTTT. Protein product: CASSSPGHNEKLFF. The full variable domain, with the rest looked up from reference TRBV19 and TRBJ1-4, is DGGITQSPKYLFRKEGQNVTLSCEQNLNHDAMYWYRQDPGQGLRLIYYSQIVNDFQKGDIAEGYSVSREKKESFPLTVTSAQKNPTAFYLCASSSPGHNEKLFFGSGTQLSVL.

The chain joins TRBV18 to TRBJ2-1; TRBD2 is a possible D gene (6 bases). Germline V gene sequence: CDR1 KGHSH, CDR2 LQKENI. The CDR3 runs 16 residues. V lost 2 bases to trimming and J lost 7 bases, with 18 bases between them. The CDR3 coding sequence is TGTGCCAGCTCACCATTCGTTCTAGCGTCAACTAATGAGCAGTTCTTC. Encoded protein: CASSPFVLASTNEQFF.

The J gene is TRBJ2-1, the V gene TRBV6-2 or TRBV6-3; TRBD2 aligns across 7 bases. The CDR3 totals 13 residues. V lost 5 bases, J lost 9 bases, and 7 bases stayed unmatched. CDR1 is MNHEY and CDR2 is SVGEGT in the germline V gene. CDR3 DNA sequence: TGTGCCAGCAGTGCCCTACTAGCGCCTGAGCAGTTCTTC. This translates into CASSALLAPEQFF.

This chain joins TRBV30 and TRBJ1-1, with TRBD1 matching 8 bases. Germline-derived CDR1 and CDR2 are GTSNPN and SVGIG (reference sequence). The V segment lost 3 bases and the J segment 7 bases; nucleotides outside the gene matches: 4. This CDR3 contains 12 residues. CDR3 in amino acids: CAWSPGTGEAFF. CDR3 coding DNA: TGTGCCTGGAGCCCAGGGACAGGTGAAGCTTTCTTT.

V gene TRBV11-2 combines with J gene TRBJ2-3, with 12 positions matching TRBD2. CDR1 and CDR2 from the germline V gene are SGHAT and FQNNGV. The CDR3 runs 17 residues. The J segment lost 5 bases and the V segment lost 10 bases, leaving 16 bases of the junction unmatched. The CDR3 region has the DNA TGTGCCACGCGCCCCCTAGCGGGAGGGCCAGGTGGAGATACGCAGTATTTT. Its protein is CATRPLAGGPGGDTQYF.

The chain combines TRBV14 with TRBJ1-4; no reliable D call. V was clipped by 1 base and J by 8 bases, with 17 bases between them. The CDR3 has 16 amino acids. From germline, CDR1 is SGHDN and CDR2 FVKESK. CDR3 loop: CASSQAKLDSGEKLFF. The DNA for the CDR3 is TGTGCCAGCAGCCAAGCCAAATTGGACTCGGGGGAAAAACTGTTTTTT. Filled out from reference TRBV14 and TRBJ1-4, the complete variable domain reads EAGVTQFPSHSVIEKGQTVTLRCDPISGHDNLYWYRRVMGKEIKFLLHFVKESKQDESGMPNNRFLAERTGGTYSTLKVQPAELEDSGVYFCASSQAKLDSGEKLFFGSGTQLSVL.

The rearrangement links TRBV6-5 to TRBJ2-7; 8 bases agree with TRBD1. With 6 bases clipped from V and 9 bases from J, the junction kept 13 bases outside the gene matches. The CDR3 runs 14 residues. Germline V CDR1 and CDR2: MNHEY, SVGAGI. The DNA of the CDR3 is TGTGCCAGCAGGGACCGGGACAGGTACCAGGGGCAGTACTTC. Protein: CASRDRDRYQGQYF.

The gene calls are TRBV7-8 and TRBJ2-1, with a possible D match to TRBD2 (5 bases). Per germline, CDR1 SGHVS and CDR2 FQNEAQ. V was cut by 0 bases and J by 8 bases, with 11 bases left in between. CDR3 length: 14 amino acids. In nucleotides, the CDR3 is TGTGCCAGCAGCTTAGCGGGGAACGGGGATGAGCAGTTCTTC. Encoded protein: CASSLAGNGDEQFF.

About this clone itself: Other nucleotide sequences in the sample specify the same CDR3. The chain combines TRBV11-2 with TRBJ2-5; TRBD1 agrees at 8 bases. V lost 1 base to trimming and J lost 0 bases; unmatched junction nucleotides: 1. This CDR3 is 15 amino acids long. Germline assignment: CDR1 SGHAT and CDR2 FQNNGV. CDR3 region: CASSLADRDQETQYF. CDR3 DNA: TGTGCCAGCAGCTTAGCGGACAGGGACCAAGAGACCCAGTACTTC.